The rows below give T cell receptor beta chains drawn from one sample of a study of cytomegalovirus exposure and HLA in healthy donors. Measured with immunoSEQ multiplex PCR; TCRdb has only the in-frame clones, and not every one. The sample contains 200,000 to 300,000 clones, over 70% of which appear only once. Sequencing was carried out using PBMCs. Receptors originate from a woman between 55 and 75 years old in good health and CMV-seropositive. The CDR3 runs from the conserved cysteine through the conserved F or W. Fields, in order: J gene, V gene, clone size, D gene, CDR3 protein, CDR3 DNA. A D gene is named only where the DNA matches it firmly. Some rows mark clone size as missing; the rest say once, few, many or name a class of expanded clone.

j_call: TRBJ2-7; v_call: TRBV4-1; clone_size: .; d_call: .; cdr3_aa: CASSQATQSSYEQYF; cdr3_nt: TGCGCCAGCAGCCAAGCAACACAGAGCTCCTACGAGCAGTACTTC
j_call: TRBJ2-2; v_call: TRBV6-5; clone_size: .; d_call: .; cdr3_aa: CASSPPGNTGELFF; cdr3_nt: TGTGCCAGCAGCCCTCCGGGGAATACCGGGGAGCTGTTTTTT
j_call: TRBJ2-3; v_call: TRBV18; clone_size: .; d_call: TRBD2; cdr3_aa: CASSPPAGGMDTQYF; cdr3_nt: TGTGCCAGCTCCCCTCCCGCGGGAGGTATGGATACGCAGTATTTT
j_call: TRBJ2-7; v_call: TRBV5-1; clone_size: .; d_call: TRBD2; cdr3_aa: CASSLSASGTYEQYF; cdr3_nt: TGCGCCAGCAGCTTGTCAGCTAGCGGGACCTACGAGCAGTACTTC
j_call: TRBJ2-2; v_call: TRBV19; clone_size: .; d_call: TRBD2; cdr3_aa: CASSIDVLAINTGELFF; cdr3_nt: TGTGCCAGTAGTATAGATGTACTAGCGATTAACACCGGGGAGCTGTTTTTT
j_call: TRBJ2-1; v_call: TRBV27; clone_size: .; d_call: TRBD2; cdr3_aa: CASSFRTSGKNEQFF; cdr3_nt: TGTGCCAGCAGTTTCAGGACTAGCGGGAAAAATGAGCAGTTCTTC
j_call: TRBJ2-1; v_call: TRBV30; clone_size: .; d_call: .; cdr3_aa: CAWSRAGYYNEQFF; cdr3_nt: TGTGCCTGGAGCCGTGCGGGATACTACAATGAGCAGTTCTTC
j_call: TRBJ2-1; v_call: TRBV5-6; clone_size: .; d_call: .; cdr3_aa: CASSWFSGSHNEQFF; cdr3_nt: TGTGCCAGCAGCTGGTTTAGCGGATCCCACAATGAGCAGTTCTTC
j_call: TRBJ2-3; v_call: TRBV19; clone_size: .; d_call: .; cdr3_aa: CASRRADTQYF; cdr3_nt: TGTGCCAGTAGGAGGGCGGATACGCAGTATTTT
j_call: TRBJ2-3; v_call: TRBV5-1; clone_size: few; d_call: .; cdr3_aa: CATRGSTDTQYF; cdr3_nt: TGCGCCACCCGGGGGAGCACAGATACGCAGTATTTT
j_call: TRBJ1-5; v_call: TRBV5-1; clone_size: .; d_call: .; cdr3_aa: CASSSSQENNQPQHF; cdr3_nt: TGCGCCAGCAGCTCATCACAGGAGAACAATCAGCCCCAGCATTTT
j_call: TRBJ1-3; v_call: TRBV5-1; clone_size: .; d_call: .; cdr3_aa: CASSQGSSGNTIYF; cdr3_nt: TGCGCCAGCTCACAGGGTTCCTCTGGAAACACCATATATTTT
j_call: TRBJ2-3; v_call: TRBV5-1; clone_size: .; d_call: TRBD2; cdr3_aa: CASSLGLAASTDTQYF; cdr3_nt: TGCGCCAGCAGCTTAGGACTAGCGGCTAGCACAGATACGCAGTATTTT
j_call: TRBJ2-7; v_call: TRBV18; clone_size: .; d_call: TRBD2; cdr3_aa: CASSPPAGVIYEQYF; cdr3_nt: TGTGCCAGCTCACCACCGGCGGGAGTGATCTACGAGCAGTACTTC
j_call: TRBJ2-3; v_call: TRBV2; clone_size: .; d_call: .; cdr3_aa: CASSEGQSTDTQYF; cdr3_nt: TGTGCCAGCAGTGAAGGACAGAGCACAGATACGCAGTATTTT
j_call: TRBJ2-7; v_call: TRBV19; clone_size: few; d_call: TRBD1; cdr3_aa: CASSIHPYPGQDYEQYF; cdr3_nt: TGTGCCAGTAGTATTCACCCTTACCCCGGACAGGACTACGAGCAGTACTTC
j_call: TRBJ2-7; v_call: TRBV5-1; clone_size: .; d_call: TRBD2; cdr3_aa: CASSLTAGETYEQYF; cdr3_nt: TGCGCCAGCAGCTTGACGGCGGGAGAGACCTACGAGCAGTACTTC
j_call: TRBJ2-3; v_call: TRBV6-5; clone_size: .; d_call: TRBD1; cdr3_aa: CASSDRGRTDTQYF; cdr3_nt: TGTGCCAGCAGTGACAGGGGGCGGACAGATACGCAGTATTTT
j_call: TRBJ1-2; v_call: TRBV6-5; clone_size: .; d_call: TRBD1; cdr3_aa: CASSPGTGLGYTF; cdr3_nt: TGTGCCAGCAGCCCCGGGACAGGGCTTGGCTACACCTTC
j_call: TRBJ1-1; v_call: TRBV6-5; clone_size: .; d_call: .; cdr3_aa: CASSRLANTEAFF; cdr3_nt: TGTGCCAGCAGTCGTTTGGCCAACACTGAAGCTTTCTTT
j_call: TRBJ2-1; v_call: TRBV7-9; clone_size: .; d_call: TRBD2; cdr3_aa: CASSRGVSSYNEQFF; cdr3_nt: TGTGCCAGCAGCCGGGGGGTCAGCTCCTACAATGAGCAGTTCTTC
j_call: TRBJ2-7; v_call: TRBV28; clone_size: .; d_call: TRBD1; cdr3_aa: CASSLFGQGANYEQYF; cdr3_nt: TGTGCCAGCAGTTTATTCGGACAGGGGGCTAACTACGAGCAGTACTTC
j_call: TRBJ2-1; v_call: TRBV29-1; clone_size: .; d_call: TRBD2; cdr3_aa: CSVDGGSSYNEQFF; cdr3_nt: TGCAGCGTTGACGGCGGGAGCTCCTACAATGAGCAGTTCTTC
j_call: TRBJ2-1; v_call: TRBV18; clone_size: few; d_call: TRBD2; cdr3_aa: CASSRLAGVGEQFF; cdr3_nt: TGTGCCAGCTCCAGACTAGCGGGAGTGGGGGAGCAGTTCTTC
j_call: TRBJ1-4; v_call: TRBV19; clone_size: few; d_call: TRBD1; cdr3_aa: CASSIVRTGGNEKLFF; cdr3_nt: TGTGCCAGTAGTATAGTCCGGACAGGGGGAAATGAAAAACTGTTTTTT
j_call: TRBJ2-3; v_call: TRBV6-5; clone_size: .; d_call: TRBD2; cdr3_aa: CASRTSGSGDTQYF; cdr3_nt: TGTGCCAGCAGGACTAGCGGGAGTGGAGATACGCAGTATTTT
j_call: TRBJ2-7; v_call: TRBV6-5; clone_size: .; d_call: TRBD1; cdr3_aa: CASGGPYEQYF; cdr3_nt: TGTGCATCAGGGGGCCCCTACGAGCAGTACTTC
j_call: TRBJ2-1; v_call: TRBV6-4; clone_size: .; d_call: .; cdr3_aa: CAPDTVQFF; cdr3_nt: TGTGCCCCTGATACAGTTCAGTTCTTC
j_call: TRBJ1-1; v_call: TRBV4-1; clone_size: .; d_call: .; cdr3_aa: CASSQEPFGTLNTEAFF; cdr3_nt: TGCGCCAGCAGCCAAGAGCCTTTCGGGACATTGAACACTGAAGCTTTCTTT